This record covers a single TCR beta chain. Stated treatment: 15 to 20 received Ad26.COV2.S at low or high dose, single or two shots; five or six received placebo; per-sample allocation not given. Specimen acquisition occurred on day 63 following the initial vaccine or placebo injection. After removal of 4 bases from V and 4 bases from J, the junction contained 4 bases not matched to a gene. The length of the CDR3 is 15 residues. Germline CDR1 is SGHKS and CDR2 is YYEKEE (reference sequence). Here immunoSEQ multiplex PCR was the method, and the copy in TCRdb shows in-frame clones only, minus some. The sample includes some 400,000 clones, around nine tenths of them seen just once. The data originate from a study of Ad26.COV2.S vaccination and SARS-CoV-2 variants.

The sample in question was peripheral blood, obtained in a trial of Ad26.COV2.S vaccine versus placebo. The receptor's source is a person aged 18-65 years who received the Ad26.COV2.S COVID-19 vaccine or a placebo. This rearrangement joins TRBV5-5 to TRBJ2-3; TRBD2 agrees at 12 bases. CDR3 protein: CASSRTSGNADTQYF. The CDR3 bases are TGTGCCAGCAGCCGGACTAGCGGGAACGCAGATACGCAGTATTTT.